Presented here are 21 T cell receptor beta chains from one specimen sequenced in a study of T cell responses to AZD1222 COVID-19 vaccine. The assay was immunoSEQ multiplex PCR, and TCRdb's table has in-frame clones only and misses some. The sample consists of about 150,000 clones, 94% of them appearing once. The sample was peripheral blood, taken on day 0 of AZD1222 vaccination. All receptors come from an adult in good health.

CDR3 DNA sequence: TGTGCTAGTGGTTTGGTACAGCAGCGGGGGGGCATGGCCAAAAACATTCAGTACTTC. Protein product: CASGLVQQRGGMAKNIQYF. The chain has TRBV12-5 and TRBJ2-4; 10 bases are shared with TRBD2. The length of the CDR3 is 19 residues. V trimming: 0 bases; J trimming: 1 base; junction bases outside the gene matches: 9. Germline CDR1 LGHNT, CDR2 FRNRAP.

V is TRBV10-3 and J is TRBJ2-1; D remains unclear. The germline V and J ends were trimmed by 0 bases and 8 bases, with 8 bases remaining between them. The CDR3 length is 13 residues. Germline V lookup: CDR1 ENHRY, CDR2 SYGVKD. The CDR3 DNA reads as TGTGCCATCAGTGAGTCGACGACTGATGAGCAGTTCTTC. This gives the protein CAISESTTDEQFF.

The chain combines TRBV6-4 with TRBJ1-1, with a tentative D call TRBD1 (5 bases). Looked up from germline, CDR1 is MRHNA and CDR2 is SNTAGT. The CDR3 spans 15 residues. The V end lost 4 bases, the J end lost 0 bases, and 12 bases lay between the germline ends. CDR3 sequence (DNA): TGTGCCAGCAGTGCCTTACAGGTTCTGAACACTGAAGCTTTCTTT. Protein product: CASSALQVLNTEAFF.

This chain joins TRBV29-1 and TRBJ2-1; TRBD1 matches at 10 bases. V lost 6 bases and J lost 9; bases outside the gene matches: 11. CDR3 size: 14 residues. The V gene's germline CDR1 is SQVTM and CDR2 ANQGSEA. The CDR3 DNA reads as TGCAGCGTCCCGGGACAGGGGAGAGTGGTTGAGCAGTTCTTC. Protein: CSVPGQGRVVEQFF.

The chain employs TRBV7-6 and TRBJ1-3; the D is unclear. The CDR3 is 16 residues long. The germline V gene encodes CDR1 SGHVS and CDR2 FNYEAQ. Trimming removed 4 bases at V and 0 bases at J, with 13 bases between. CDR3 loop: CASSYGLGSSGNTIYF. CDR3 in DNA: TGTGCCAGCAGCTATGGCCTGGGGAGCTCTGGAAACACCATATATTTT.

This clone was picked up a small number of times. One junction end does not reproduce the germline sequence, and a read error may be involved. V and J are TRBV5-8 and TRBJ1-2; D possibly corresponds to TRBD1 (5 bases). CDR1 SGHTS and CDR2 YDEGEE come from the germline V gene. The CDR3 extends over 11 amino acids. The CDR3 loop reads CASSFISGTGF. For the CDR3, the DNA is TGTGCCAGCAGCTTTATTTCAGGGACTGGGTTC.

This sequence joins TRBV19 and TRBJ2-3; TRBD1 might be the D (5 bases). Germline lookup yields CDR1 LNHDA and CDR2 SQIVND (reference sequence). Between the trimmed V and J ends, which lost 1 base and 3 bases, there was a span of 8 bases. The CDR3 is 14 amino acids. CDR3 nucleotide sequence: TGTGCCAGTAGTATAGTCTCAGGGACAGATACGCAGTATTTT. Translating gives CASSIVSGTDTQYF.

This chain links TRBV19 with TRBJ1-2; 7 bases align to TRBD1. CDR3 length: 13 amino acids. Germline lookup yields CDR1 LNHDA and CDR2 SQIVND (reference sequence). The ends lost 4 bases at V and 4 bases at J; junction bases unmatched: 3. The CDR3 here is CASSTRQGYGYTF. CDR3 sequence (DNA): TGTGCCAGTAGTACCCGACAGGGCTATGGCTACACCTTC.

The gene calls are TRBV30 and TRBJ1-3; possible D gene TRBD1, 5 bases. V was shortened by 4 bases and J by 0 bases, with 13 bases between the two germline ends. The germline V gene encodes CDR1 GTSNPN and CDR2 SVGIG (reference sequence). This CDR3 is built from 15 residues. The CDR3 is CAWKGRGLSGNTIYF. DNA of the CDR3: TGTGCCTGGAAGGGACGGGGTCTCTCTGGAAACACCATATATTTT.

The chain employs TRBV7-9 and TRBJ1-2; D may be TRBD1 (6 bases). The CDR3 contains 15 residues. Germline assignment: CDR1 SEHNR and CDR2 FQNEAQ (reference sequence). V shed 0 bases and J shed 7 bases, with 15 bases lying between them. Written as DNA, the CDR3 is TGTGCCAGCAGCTTAGCCTCCGCGGGGGCAGGTGGCTACACCTTC. Amino acid sequence: CASSLASAGAGGYTF.

The V call is TRBV28, the J call TRBJ2-1, with 9 bases fitting TRBD2. From germline, CDR1 is MDHEN and CDR2 SYDVKM. CDR3 length equals 15 residues. Trimming cost V 0 bases and J 5 bases; bases outside gene matches: 2. Here the CDR3 DNA reads TGTGCCAGCAGTTTATGGAGCGGGAGGAACAATGAGCAGTTCTTC. It translates to CASSLWSGRNNEQFF.

V gene TRBV5-6 combines with J gene TRBJ1-1; a weak D match, TRBD1 (5 bases). The CDR3 runs to 16 residues. Trimming removed 4 bases at V and 4 bases at J, with 20 bases between. Germline CDR1 and CDR2: SGHDT and YYEEEE. The CDR3 spells CASSGTSFWGGTEAFF. As DNA, the CDR3 is TGTGCCAGCAGCGGGACTTCCTTTTGGGGTGGCACTGAAGCTTTCTTT.

The chain carries TRBV6-5 and TRBJ2-2, with D perhaps TRBD1 (5 bases). V was trimmed by 5 bases and J by 4 bases, leaving 14 bases between them. CDR1 and CDR2 (germline): MNHEY, SVGAGI. CDR3 size: 15 residues. Here the CDR3 DNA reads TGTGCCAGCAGTCGAAGCAGGGATTTCACCGGGGAGCTGTTTTTT. It translates to CASSRSRDFTGELFF.

The chain employs TRBV2 and TRBJ2-1; TRBD1 agrees at 9 bases. Losses at the gene ends were 6 bases for V and 4 bases for J; bases not matched to a gene: 4. This CDR3 is 14 amino acids long. The germline V gene has CDR1 SNHLY and CDR2 FYNNEI. CDR3 coding DNA: TGTGCCAGCAGGGGACAGGGCCCTTACAATGAGCAGTTCTTC. Translating it yields CASRGQGPYNEQFF.

The chain uses TRBV20-1 and TRBJ1-1; 8 nucleotides agree with TRBD1. V shed 3 bases and J 6 bases; nucleotides not matched to a gene: 9. The CDR3 contains 14 residues. Germline V gene lookup returns CDR1 DFQATT and CDR2 SNEGSKA (reference sequence). The CDR3 bases are TGCAGTGCTAGTAGGCAGGGGGCTTGGGCTGAAGCTTTCTTT. Translating it yields CSASRQGAWAEAFF.

The chain carries TRBV4-3 and TRBJ1-5, with D perhaps matching TRBD1 (6 bases). The CDR3 loop spans 18 amino acids. The germline V gene encodes CDR1 LGHNA and CDR2 YSLEER. V lost 0 bases, J lost 0 bases, and 15 bases lay in between. The DNA for the CDR3 is TGCGCCAGCAGCCAAGAAATACAGGGCCTATATAGCAATCAGCCCCAGCATTTT. Protein sequence: CASSQEIQGLYSNQPQHF.

To note about this clone: The identical CDR3 is also encoded by other nucleotide sequences in the sample. The V and J genes are TRBV3-1 (or the pseudogene TRBV3-2) and TRBJ2-5; D is unclear. The CDR3 covers 11 residues. V lost 4 bases to trimming and J lost 2 bases, with 2 bases between them. The germline V gene encodes CDR1 LGHDT and CDR2 YNNKEL (reference sequence). The CDR3 nucleotides are TGTGCCAGCAGCCTACAAGAGACCCAGTACTTC. It encodes CASSLQETQYF.

Turning to this clone: Germline and junction disagree at one end, which may indicate a read error. The CDR3 spells CTSSLRLGGSFYHEQFF. CDR3 bases: TGTACCAGCAGCTTGCGTCTGGGCGGGAGCTTTTACCATGAGCAGTTCTTC. The rearrangement joins TRBV5-4 to TRBJ2-1; 7 nucleotides line up with TRBD2. Germline CDR1 and CDR2: SGHNT and YYREEE (reference sequence). The CDR3 is 17 amino acids.

This sequence joins TRBV7-9 and TRBJ2-2, with D possibly matching TRBD1 (6 bases). The CDR3 is 15 residues long. V shed 5 bases and J shed 0 bases, with 10 bases lying between them. Per germline, CDR1 SEHNR and CDR2 FQNEAQ (reference sequence). This CDR3 reads CASSPGQTNTGELFF. The CDR3 nucleotides read TGTGCCAGCAGCCCCGGACAGACGAACACCGGGGAGCTGTTTTTT.

The rearrangement joins TRBV6-1 to TRBJ2-5, with 7 bases that match TRBD2. This CDR3 comprises 16 residues. J gave up 4 bases and V 1 base, and 9 bases lay outside the gene matches. Germline CDR1 MNHNS, CDR2 SASEGT. The CDR3 region is CASSEGTRAAPETQYF. The CDR3 DNA reads as TGTGCCAGCAGTGAAGGGACTAGGGCCGCCCCAGAGACCCAGTACTTC.

This clone was counted a single time. V usage is TRBV5-1 and J usage is TRBJ1-2, with TRBD1 matching over 9 bases. Unmatched junction bases numbered 6, after V lost 1 base and J lost 2 bases. The V gene's germline CDR1 is SGHRS and CDR2 YFSETQ. This CDR3 spans 16 amino acids. The CDR3 reads CASSLPGQGLNYGYTF. The CDR3, as DNA: TGCGCCAGCAGCTTGCCGGGACAGGGTTTGAACTATGGCTACACCTTC.